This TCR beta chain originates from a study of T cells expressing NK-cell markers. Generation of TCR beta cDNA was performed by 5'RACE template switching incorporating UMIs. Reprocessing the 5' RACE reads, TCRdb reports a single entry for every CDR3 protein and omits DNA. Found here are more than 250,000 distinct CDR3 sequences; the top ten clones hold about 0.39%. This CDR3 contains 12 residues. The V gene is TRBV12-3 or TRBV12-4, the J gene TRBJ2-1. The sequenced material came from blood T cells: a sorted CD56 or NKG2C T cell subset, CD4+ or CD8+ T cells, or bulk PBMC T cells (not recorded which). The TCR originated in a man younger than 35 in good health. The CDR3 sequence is CASLLGGNEQFF.